This T cell receptor beta chain was sequenced during a study of cytomegalovirus exposure and HLA in healthy donors. Study background: Later, an analysis reported that the 95 to 150 validation repertoires had used the same platform as the 500 to 750 first-cohort repertoires.

Study-wide findings and caveats: Cytomegalovirus status was reportedly diagnosed by the classifier with high specificity and sensitivity. There were 164 TCR beta chains listed as cytomegalovirus-associated. First-cohort TCR clusters were later found to tend to co-occur in the approximately 120 validation repertoires.

Comments on this clone: Its antigen is still unknown.

Sequencing was performed with immunoSEQ multiplex PCR; in TCRdb, only in-frame clones are kept and a portion is missing. The sample consists of about 73,000 clones, just under 95% of them appearing once. The receptor's source is a woman under 30 in good health and CMV-seropositive. The sequenced sample consisted of PBMCs.

As DNA, the CDR3 is TGTGCCAGCAGCTTGGCAGGTACTCCAAACTATGGCTACACCTTC. It is translated as CASSLAGTPNYGYTF. This chain links TRBV5-4 with TRBJ1-2; no definite D call. The CDR3 is 15 amino acids. CDR1 and CDR2 (germline): SGHNT, YYREEE (reference sequence). Trimming shortened V by 0 bases and J by 2 bases, and 11 bases separated the two germline ends.